This TCR beta chain was profiled in a study of cytomegalovirus exposure and HLA in healthy donors. Study-level results: Per a prior analysis, the majority of TCR beta V segments were productive roughly 90% or roughly 30% of the time.

The PCR made use of 60 Vbeta and 13 Jbeta primers. Here immunoSEQ multiplex PCR was the method, and the copy in TCRdb shows in-frame clones only, minus some. This table lists 56,000 or so clones. In the case of this clone: Its specificity is unknown.

Germline V gene sequence: CDR1 LGHNA, CDR2 YNFKEQ. CDR3 size: 18 residues. Trimming removed 0 bases from V and 0 bases from J; junction bases left unmatched: 1. This chain uses TRBV4-2 with TRBJ2-1, with 14 positions matching TRBD2. The source material was PBMCs. The clonotype comes from a man aged 40-49 years in good health and CMV-seropositive. The CDR3 sequence is CASSQEGTSGSSYNEQFF. CDR3 nucleotide sequence: TGTGCCAGCAGCCAAGAGGGGACTAGCGGGAGCTCCTACAATGAGCAGTTCTTC.